One sample yielded the 3 T cell receptor beta chains listed below, sequenced in a study of blood T cells in healthy people across ages. PCR was performed a second time for about 7 to 12 cycles using a sample-barcoded 5' primer and a J-beta primer mix. From the 5' RACE reads, TCRdb called clonotypes with MiXCR, one entry per CDR3 protein. The sample has under 1 million distinct CDR3 sequences; under 55% are singletons. Sequences were obtained from blood. The receptors derive from a man aged 55-75 years in good health.

The DNA of the CDR3 is TGTGCCAGCAGTTCTCCGATGGGGTCCGATGAAGCTTTCTTT. Its translation: CASSSPMGSDEAFF. The chain uses TRBV28 and TRBJ1-1; D remains unclear. The CDR3 has 14 residues. V gave up 4 bases and J gave up 7 bases, with 16 bases separating them. Germline loops: CDR1 MDHEN, CDR2 SYDVKM.

This chain connects TRBV20-1 to TRBJ2-1; D ambiguous. CDR3 length equals 15 residues. V lost 3 bases and J lost 3, with 15 bases in between. Germline V CDR1 and CDR2: DFQATT, SNEGSKA (reference sequence). DNA of the CDR3: TGCAGTGCTAGTTTGACACCATATATCTACAATGAGCAGTTCTTC. It encodes CSASLTPYIYNEQFF.

The gene calls are TRBV27 and TRBJ1-6; D not certain. Trimming pared 5 bases from V and 0 bases from J, leaving 11 bases between. Looked up from germline, CDR1 is MNHEY and CDR2 is SMNVEV (reference sequence). The CDR3 sequence is 16 residues long. Here the CDR3 DNA reads TGTGCCAGCAGTCGCGAGGCCAACTCCTATAATTCACCCCTCCACTTT. Its translation: CASSREANSYNSPLHF.